A selection of T cell receptor beta chains follows, all from one sample in a study of neoadjuvant anti-PD-1 for oral cavity cancer. Using immunoSEQ multiplex PCR, the repertoire was profiled, and TCRdb retains in-frame clones only, with some absent. This sample has fewer than 7,000 clones; approximately 74% occur once, and the top ten carry less than 3%. Sequenced material: PBMCs, taken before nivolumab (anti-PD-1) treatment. These TCRs come from a person aged 40-85 years with oral cavity squamous cell carcinoma. CDR3s include the opening cysteine and the closing phenylalanine or tryptophan. A D gene is named only where the DNA matches it firmly. Clone size is stated in some rows and not others, as once, few, many or a class when expanded.

j_gene	abundance	d_gene	v_gene	CDR3aa	CDR3nt
TRBJ2-3	NA	NA	TRBV1	CTSTPKWLSGATTDTQYF	TGCACCAGCACCCCTAAATGGCTCTCCGGGGCCACCACAGATACGCAGTATTTT
TRBJ1-5	NA	TRBD1	TRBV28	CASSLGQANQPQHF	TGTGCCAGCAGTCTGGGACAGGCAAATCAGCCCCAGCATTTT
TRBJ2-2	NA	NA	TRBV2	CASSEPEWGQNTGELFF	TGTGCCAGCAGTGAGCCTGAGTGGGGACAAAACACCGGGGAGCTGTTTTTT
TRBJ2-1	NA	TRBD2	TRBV7-6	CASSSFGGLAGLSDNEQFF	TGTGCCAGCAGCTCGTTTGGGGGACTAGCGGGGTTAAGCGACAATGAGCAGTTCTTC
TRBJ2-5	NA	TRBD1	TRBV13	CASSERTGVETQYF	TGTGCCAGCAGCGAGAGGACAGGGGTTGAGACCCAGTACTTC
TRBJ2-2	NA	NA	TRBV28	CASEGHLNTGELFF	TGTGCCAGCGAGGGACACTTGAACACCGGGGAGCTGTTTTTT
TRBJ2-2	NA	TRBD1	TRBV12-5	CARGTDNTGELFF	TGTGCTAGGGGGACAGACAACACCGGGGAGCTGTTTTTT
TRBJ2-4	NA	NA	TRBV5-4	CASSSPTDIAKNIQYF	TGTGCCAGCAGCTCCCCGACAGATATAGCCAAAAACATTCAGTACTTC
TRBJ1-2	few	NA	TRBV5-5	CASSLGRKVNYGYTF	TGTGCCAGCAGCTTGGGTCGAAAAGTCAACTATGGCTACACCTTC
TRBJ2-1	NA	TRBD1	TRBV18	CASSPSATGQLYNEQFF	TGTGCCAGCTCACCATCCGCTACGGGACAGCTATACAATGAGCAGTTCTTC
TRBJ2-6	NA	NA	TRBV30	CAWSRVEFSGANVLTF	TGTGCCTGGAGTAGGGTGGAATTCTCTGGGGCCAACGTCCTGACTTTC
TRBJ1-3	NA	TRBD1	TRBV29-1	CSARQGRSGNTIYF	TGCAGCGCGAGACAGGGGCGATCTGGAAACACCATATATTTT
TRBJ1-1	NA	NA	TRBV7-9	CASSLRRDSTEAFF	TGTGCCAGCAGTTTACGCAGGGATAGCACTGAAGCTTTCTTT
TRBJ2-1	NA	NA	TRBV4-1	CASSQGEQNYNEQFF	TGCGCCAGCAGCCAAGGGGAACAAAATTACAATGAGCAGTTCTTC
TRBJ2-7	NA	TRBD1	TRBV6-1	CASSEGTGGSYEQYF	TGTGCCAGCAGTGAAGGGACAGGGGGCTCCTACGAGCAGTACTTC
TRBJ2-5	NA	NA	TRBV6-6	CATLPRQIQETQYF	TGTGCCACCTTGCCACGACAGATCCAAGAGACCCAGTACTTC
TRBJ2-7	NA	NA	TRBV28	CASSVRSYEQYF	TGTGCCAGCAGTGTCCGGTCCTACGAGCAGTACTTC
TRBJ1-4	NA	TRBD1	TRBV4-2	CASKQGDRESEKLFF	TGTGCCAGTAAACAGGGTGACAGGGAGTCTGAAAAACTGTTTTTT
TRBJ1-4	NA	NA	TRBV11-1	CASSLNGLLDEKLFF	TGTGCCAGCAGCTTAAACGGGCTCCTAGATGAAAAACTGTTTTTT
TRBJ1-6	NA	NA	TRBV7-2	CASSLAGGGSSPLHF	TGTGCCAGCAGCTTAGCTGGGGGTGGGAGTTCACCCCTCCACTTT
TRBJ1-5	NA	NA	TRBV12-5	CASGAAYSNQPQHF	TGTGCTAGTGGCGCAGCTTATAGCAATCAGCCCCAGCATTTT
TRBJ2-3	once	NA	TRBV5-6	CASSLGAGGTDTQYF	TGTGCCAGCAGCTTGGGTGCAGGAGGAACAGATACGCAGTATTTT
TRBJ1-2	NA	NA	TRBV5-6	CASSLDLGTYGYTF	TGTGCCAGCAGCTTGGATTTGGGAACCTATGGCTACACCTTC
TRBJ1-2	few	TRBD1	TRBV4-2	CASSQAGTGDGWGYTF	TGTGCCAGCAGCCAGGCAGGGACAGGGGACGGGTGGGGCTACACCTTC
TRBJ2-7	NA	TRBD2	TRBV11-2	CASSLDPSGGSYEQYF	TGTGCCAGCAGCTTAGATCCTAGCGGAGGCTCCTACGAGCAGTACTTC
TRBJ2-1	few	NA	TRBV30	CAWTLGVSIGNEQFF	TGTGCCTGGACTCTAGGGGTATCGATAGGGAACGAGCAGTTCTTC
TRBJ1-5	few	NA	TRBV27	CASSPRLYQPQHF	TGTGCCAGCAGTCCTAGGCTCTATCAGCCCCAGCATTTT
TRBJ1-2	NA	NA	TRBV29-1	CSVEEGDGYTF	TGCAGCGTTGAGGAGGGAGATGGCTACACCTTC
TRBJ2-3	NA	NA	TRBV9	CASSPLRGLVTDTQYF	TGTGCCAGCAGCCCATTACGGGGGTTGGTGACAGATACGCAGTATTTT
TRBJ2-7	few	NA	TRBV5-1	CASSLAPGFDYEQYF	TGCGCCAGCAGCTTGGCCCCAGGGTTTGACTACGAGCAGTACTTC
TRBJ1-1	once	NA	TRBV2	CASSEQGFFTEAFF	TGTGCCAGCAGTGAACAGGGCTTTTTCACTGAAGCTTTCTTT
TRBJ2-7	NA	TRBD1	TRBV2	CASILDRGHPRYF	TGTGCCAGCATTCTCGACAGGGGTCACCCCCGGTACTTC
TRBJ1-3	once	NA	TRBV28	CASSEQSSSGNTIYF	TGTGCCAGCAGTGAGCAGTCCAGCTCTGGAAACACCATATATTTT
TRBJ1-3	NA	NA	TRBV29-1	CSVERRGISGNTIYF	TGCAGCGTTGAAAGGAGAGGGATCTCTGGAAACACCATATATTTT
TRBJ1-3	NA	NA	TRBV28	CASRRRDISGNTIYF	TGTGCCAGCAGACGGAGGGACATTTCTGGAAACACCATATATTTT
TRBJ2-1	NA	NA	TRBV11-1	CARITFYNEQFF	TGTGCCAGAATAACCTTTTACAATGAGCAGTTCTTC
TRBJ2-5	few	NA	TRBV7-2	CASSLVRGGRIETQYF	TGTGCCAGCAGCTTAGTAAGAGGTGGCAGGATAGAGACCCAGTACTTC
TRBJ2-3	few	TRBD2	TRBV29-1	CSVELAGGQTQYF	TGCAGCGTTGAGCTAGCGGGGGGGCAAACGCAGTATTTT
TRBJ2-2	few	NA	TRBV6-4	CASSDRDGGELFF	TGTGCCAGCAGTGACAGGGACGGCGGGGAGCTGTTTTTT
TRBJ1-1	NA	NA	TRBV30	CAWRTTGTTEAFF	TGTGCCTGGAGAACAACAGGGACCACTGAAGCTTTCTTT